Listed here are 5 T cell receptor beta chains from one sample, sequenced in a study of blood T cells in healthy people across ages (dated by TCRdb to 2015 to 2017). Library prep was done by 5' RACE. Sequencing was performed on an Illumina HiSeq 2500. A second PCR of about 6 to 11 cycles was performed with a sample-barcoded 5' primer and a J-beta primer mix. The public reads were quality trimmed at Q25 with fastp and then assembled into clones with MiXCR by TCRdb, keeping productive beta chains. CDR3 protein sequences are deduplicated, and each keeps its most common genes and DNA. The sample table contains 650,000 to 900,000 distinct CDR3 sequences; only one count was recorded for roughly 60% of them. Together, the top ten hold about a quarter of the sample. The sample taken for sequencing was blood. These receptors all stem from a man aged 25-45 years in good health.

This clonotype was found a few times. The rearrangement joins TRBV7-2 to TRBJ2-3; weak D call: TRBD1 (7 bases). Trimming cost V 5 bases and J 5 bases, with 17 bases left between them. Looked up from germline, CDR1 is SGHTA and CDR2 is FQGNSA. This CDR3 is 15 amino acids long. This CDR3 reads CASSVQGGGGDTQYF. The CDR3 nucleotides are TGTGCCAGCAGCGTCCAGGGGGGTGGTGGAGATACGCAGTATTTT.

The rearrangement uses TRBV6-2 or TRBV6-3 and TRBJ2-1; weak D call: TRBD1 (6 bases). From germline, CDR1 is MNHEY and CDR2 SVGEGT. This CDR3 region has 13 residues. Deletions cut 5 bases from V and 4 bases from J, with 9 bases between. CDR3 DNA: TGTGCCAGCAGTAATAGGGGGTACAATGAGCAGTTCTTC. Amino acid sequence: CASSNRGYNEQFF.

This clonotype was seen many times. V and J are TRBV7-2 and TRBJ1-2; D ambiguous. CDR3 size: 14 residues. V dropped 4 bases and J dropped 0 bases, with 9 bases sitting between them. Germline loops: CDR1 SGHTA, CDR2 FQGNSA. CDR3 amino acids: CASSSFTANYGYTF. CDR3 DNA sequence: TGTGCCAGCAGCTCCTTCACCGCTAACTATGGCTACACCTTC.

The V and J genes are TRBV7-2 and TRBJ2-2; no reliable D call. Germline V gene lookup returns CDR1 SGHTA and CDR2 FQGNSA. Trimming cost V 2 bases and J 4 bases, with 5 bases left between them. The CDR3 is 13 residues long. CDR3 coding DNA: TGTGCCAGCAGCTTACCGAGCACCGGGGAGCTGTTTTTT. Its translation is CASSLPSTGELFF.

This chain links TRBV6-6 with TRBJ2-4, with 9 nucleotides matching TRBD2. The length of the CDR3 is 16 residues. Losses at the gene ends were 5 bases for V and 0 bases for J; bases not matched to a gene: 5. CDR1 MNHNY and CDR2 SVGAGI come from the germline V gene (reference sequence). CDR3 DNA: TGTGCCAGCAGTGCCTTAGCGGGGGAAGCCAAAAACATTCAGTACTTC. Protein: CASSALAGEAKNIQYF.